A selection of T cell receptor beta chains follows, all from one sample in a study of cytomegalovirus exposure and HLA in healthy donors. The data were produced by immunoSEQ multiplex PCR, yet TCRdb's version contains in-frame clones alone and is incomplete. Of just over 150,000 clones in the sample, approximately 84% were seen once. Sequences were obtained from PBMCs. Receptors were obtained from a young man in good health and CMV-seropositive. CDR3s include the opening cysteine and the closing phenylalanine or tryptophan. A D gene is named only where the DNA matches it firmly. Expanded clones are given a class, and other clones once, few, many or no size at all.

d_gene,j_gene,v_gene,abundance,CDR3nt,CDR3aa
TRBD1,TRBJ1-1,TRBV29-1,.,TGCAGCGGTCAACAGGGGGCAAGGGGCACTGAAGCTTTCTTT,CSGQQGARGTEAFF
TRBD2,TRBJ2-5,TRBV9,.,TGTGCCAGCAGCGTAGGTTCCCGGGGGGGGCAAGAGACCCAGTACTTC,CASSVGSRGGQETQYF
TRBD2,TRBJ2-1,TRBV4-2,.,TGTGCCAGCAGCCAAGCCGGGGGGGGAAGTGAGCAGTTCTTC,CASSQAGGGSEQFF
.,TRBJ1-2,TRBV7-2,.,TGTGCCAGCAGCTTGAACGGGTACTATGGCTACACCTTC,CASSLNGYYGYTF
.,TRBJ2-3,TRBV5-4,few,TGTGCCAGCAGCTCAGGGGGGCAAGGAGATACGCAGTATTTT,CASSSGGQGDTQYF
.,TRBJ1-6,TRBV4-1,.,TGCGCCAGCAGCCAAGAGGAACAGGGCCGGACACCCCTCCACTTT,CASSQEEQGRTPLHF
TRBD1,TRBJ2-5,TRBV4-1,.,TGCGCCAGCAGCCAACCACTACAGGGGGCAAGGGAGACCCAGTACTTC,CASSQPLQGARETQYF
.,TRBJ1-5,TRBV6-4,.,TGTGCCAGCAGTGATAAACGACTTGGGAGCAATCAGCCCCAGCATTTT,CASSDKRLGSNQPQHF
.,TRBJ1-4,TRBV10-1,.,TGCGCCAGCAGTGAGTCTGGGGGGGACGCGGGGCCAACTAATGAAAAACTGTTTTTT,CASSESGGDAGPTNEKLFF
.,TRBJ1-5,TRBV19,.,TGTGCCAGTAGTATATCTCCGGGGGGGGGCGGACAGCCCCAGCATTTT,CASSISPGGGGQPQHF
.,TRBJ2-5,TRBV2,.,TGTGCCAGCAGTGCCACAGACCAAGAGACCCAGTACTTC,CASSATDQETQYF
TRBD1,TRBJ2-3,TRBV12-5,few,TGTGCTAGTGGTCCCCGGGACAGGGGATCAGATACGCAGTATTTT,CASGPRDRGSDTQYF
.,TRBJ1-5,TRBV27,.,TGTGCCAGCAGTTTATCGATGGGGGCTGGGCAGCCCCAGCATTTT,CASSLSMGAGQPQHF
.,TRBJ2-1,TRBV6-5,.,TGTGCCAGCAGTTCCGCGGGTTATAAGTCCTACAATGAGCAGTTCTTC,CASSSAGYKSYNEQFF
.,TRBJ2-1,TRBV5-1,.,TGCGCCAGCAGCTTCACGGGGGGCAACAATGAGCAGTTCTTC,CASSFTGGNNEQFF
.,TRBJ1-6,TRBV30,.,TGTGCCTGGGGAGGCTCCTATAATTCACCCCTCCACTTT,CAWGGSYNSPLHF
.,TRBJ2-3,TRBV7-9,.,TGTGCCAGCAGCGGCTGGTTAGGCGGAGATACGCAGTATTTT,CASSGWLGGDTQYF
.,TRBJ1-4,TRBV5-1,.,TGCGCCAGCAGCGGGCGCGAAAGTACTGCAACTAATGAAAAACTGTTTTTT,CASSGRESTATNEKLFF
.,TRBJ1-5,TRBV30,once,TGTGCCTTTAACCGGGTGGGTCAGCCCCAGCATTTT,CAFNRVGQPQHF
TRBD2,TRBJ2-2,TRBV19,few,TGTGCCAGTAGTCAGGGCAGGGACTACGGGGAGCTGTTTTTT,CASSQGRDYGELFF
.,TRBJ2-6,TRBV13,.,TGTGCCAGCAGCTCCGTCCCCGGACAGATTACCTCTGGGGCCAACGTCCTGACTTTC,CASSSVPGQITSGANVLTF
TRBD1,TRBJ1-1,TRBV7-2,.,TGTGCCAGCAGACAGGGGGCGCGTACTGAAGCTTTCTTT,CASRQGARTEAFF
TRBD1,TRBJ1-3,TRBV5-1,.,TGCGCCAGCAGTTTCGATTTTGCCGGGACAGAAGGAAACACCATATATTTT,CASSFDFAGTEGNTIYF
.,TRBJ2-3,TRBV4-3,.,TGCGCCAGCAGCCAAGATTCGAGAACAGGCACAGATACGCAGTATTTT,CASSQDSRTGTDTQYF
TRBD1,TRBJ2-1,TRBV30,.,TGTGCCTGCCCCGGGACAGGACAAGGGGATGAGCAGTTCTTC,CACPGTGQGDEQFF
TRBD2,TRBJ2-5,TRBV4-2,few,TGTGCCAGCAGCCTATATCGGGGGGATGAAGAGACCCAGTACTTC,CASSLYRGDEETQYF
.,TRBJ2-7,TRBV6-5,few,TGTGCCAGCAACCCCTATGCAGACAGTCCCTACGAGCAGTACTTC,CASNPYADSPYEQYF
TRBD2,TRBJ2-3,TRBV15,.,TGTGCCACCAGCACCGGCGGGGGGTACACAGATACGCAGTATTTT,CATSTGGGYTDTQYF
.,TRBJ1-6,TRBV27,.,TGTGCCAGCACCTCAGTGCCGGGGTTTAATTCACCCCTCCACTTT,CASTSVPGFNSPLHF
.,TRBJ1-2,TRBV11-3,.,TGTGCCAGCAGCTTAGATCCACAAACCAACTATGGCTACACCTTC,CASSLDPQTNYGYTF
.,TRBJ2-1,TRBV6-6,.,TGTGCCAGCAGTTACTCGACCGGGGGGCTCCGGAATGAGCAGTTCTTC,CASSYSTGGLRNEQFF
.,TRBJ1-6,TRBV5-5,.,TGTGCCAGCAGCTTGAGGCACAGCCCGACGGTGGGTAATTCACCCCTCCACTTT,CASSLRHSPTVGNSPLHF
.,TRBJ1-6,TRBV7-6,.,TGTGCCAGCAGCTTTTCCTCTCAGAATAATTCACCCCTCCACTTT,CASSFSSQNNSPLHF
TRBD1,TRBJ1-5,TRBV5-6,.,TGTGCCAGCACCCGGACAGGGGAGTACAATCAGCCCCAGCATTTT,CASTRTGEYNQPQHF
.,TRBJ1-2,TRBV15,.,TGTGCCACCAGCAGAGATTTAGTTATCGAGGCCAGAAGCTACACCTTC,CATSRDLVIEARSYTF
.,TRBJ1-6,TRBV7-9,.,TGTGCCAGCAGCGGAGGTGGTAGAGATTCGCCCCTCCACTTT,CASSGGGRDSPLHF
.,TRBJ2-2,TRBV18,.,TGTGCCAGCTCACCACCATCCGGGGGGAACACCGGGGAGCTGTTTTTT,CASSPPSGGNTGELFF
TRBD1,TRBJ1-3,TRBV2,.,TGTGCCAGCAGGGCCGGGACAGGGCCTGGAAACACCATATATTTT,CASRAGTGPGNTIYF
TRBD1,TRBJ2-7,TRBV14,once,TGTGCCAGCAGCCCGGGACAGGGATACGAGCAGTACTTC,CASSPGQGYEQYF
.,TRBJ2-6,TRBV15,once,TGTGCCACCAGCAGCCCGGGCAGGGCTGGGGCCAACGTCCTGACTTTC,CATSSPGRAGANVLTF
.,TRBJ2-4,TRBV5-1,.,TGCGCCAGCAGCTTGGGTTGGCGGGGCGCGACCAAAAACAGTCAGTACTTC,CASSLGWRGATKNSQYF
.,TRBJ2-7,TRBV5-1,.,TGCGCCAGCAGCCTCTTCGGAGGGGCCGAGCAGTACTTC,CASSLFGGAEQYF
TRBD1,TRBJ1-2,TRBV7-3,.,TGTGCCAGCAGCGCCACAGGGACAGGGGGCGCGAAGGGCTACACCTTC,CASSATGTGGAKGYTF
TRBD1,TRBJ1-5,TRBV7-2,.,TGTGCCAGCAGCTTAGGGACAGGAGCGAGCAATCAGCCCCAGCATTTT,CASSLGTGASNQPQHF
TRBD2,TRBJ2-1,TRBV4-2,.,TGTGCCAGCAGCCAAGATGGCACTAGCGGGGGGCCGTCCTACAATGAGCAGTTCTTC,CASSQDGTSGGPSYNEQFF
TRBD1,TRBJ2-3,TRBV25-1,.,TGTGCCAGCAGTGACACCGGGACAGGGGTTTTATATACGCAGTATTTT,CASSDTGTGVLYTQYF
.,TRBJ1-5,TRBV6-6,once,TGTGCCAGCAGGGGGCAGGTGGATCAGCCCCAGCATTTT,CASRGQVDQPQHF
.,TRBJ2-5,TRBV6-5,.,TGTGCCAGCAGTTACGGCGGGGCTCTTGTACAAGAGACCCAGTACTTC,CASSYGGALVQETQYF
TRBD1,TRBJ1-5,TRBV5-1,.,TGCGCCAGCAGCTCGTCCGGGACAGGTCAGCCCCAGCATTTT,CASSSSGTGQPQHF
TRBD1,TRBJ1-5,TRBV6-6,.,TGTGCCAGCAGTTACTTCACAGGGGGTCTTCAGCCCCAGCATTTT,CASSYFTGGLQPQHF
.,TRBJ2-3,TRBV5-1,.,TGCGCCAGCAGCTTGGTTGGAGTCGATAGCACAGATACGCAGTATTTT,CASSLVGVDSTDTQYF
TRBD2,TRBJ2-5,TRBV2,.,TGTGCCAGCAGTGAAACTAGCGGGGGGGCATTTGAGACCCAGTACTTC,CASSETSGGAFETQYF
.,TRBJ1-5,TRBV6-4,.,TGTGCCAGCGCGGGGAGCTATAGCAATCAGCCCCAGCATTTT,CASAGSYSNQPQHF
.,TRBJ2-5,TRBV29-1,.,TGCAGCGTTGCCCAGGGGGAGACCCAGTACTTC,CSVAQGETQYF
.,TRBJ2-5,TRBV9,.,TGTGCCAGCAGCGGGCTGAGTGGGGGGCAAGAGACCCAGTACTTC,CASSGLSGGQETQYF
TRBD1,TRBJ1-5,TRBV6-6,.,TGTGCCAGCAGTTGGGGACAGGGGGCGGTCAATCAGCCCCAGCATTTT,CASSWGQGAVNQPQHF
TRBD1,TRBJ1-5,TRBV27,.,TGTGCCAGCAGTCCGGGACAGGGTTGGGATCAGCCCCAGCATTTT,CASSPGQGWDQPQHF
.,TRBJ2-7,TRBV14,.,TGTGCCAGCAGCCAAGTGGTTAGCGGTGCCTACGAGCAGTACTTC,CASSQVVSGAYEQYF
.,TRBJ1-2,TRBV18,.,TGTGCCAGCTCACCTCAAGGAGATTATGGCTACACCTTC,CASSPQGDYGYTF